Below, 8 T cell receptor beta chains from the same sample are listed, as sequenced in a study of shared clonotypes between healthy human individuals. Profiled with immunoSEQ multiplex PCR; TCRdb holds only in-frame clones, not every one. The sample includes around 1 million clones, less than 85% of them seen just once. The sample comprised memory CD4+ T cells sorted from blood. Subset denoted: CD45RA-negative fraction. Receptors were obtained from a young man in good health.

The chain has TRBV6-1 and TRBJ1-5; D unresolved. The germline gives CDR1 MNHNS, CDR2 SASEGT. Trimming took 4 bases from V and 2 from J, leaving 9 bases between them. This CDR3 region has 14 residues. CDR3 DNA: TGTGCCAGCAGTGCCCGAAATCGCAATCAGCCCCAGCATTTT. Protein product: CASSARNRNQPQHF.

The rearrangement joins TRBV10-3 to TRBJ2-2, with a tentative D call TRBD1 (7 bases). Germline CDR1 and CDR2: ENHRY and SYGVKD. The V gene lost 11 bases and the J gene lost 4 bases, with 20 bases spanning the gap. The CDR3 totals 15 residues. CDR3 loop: CAVRGGGESTGELFF. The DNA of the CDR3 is TGTGCCGTCCGAGGAGGGGGCGAGTCCACCGGGGAGCTGTTTTTT.

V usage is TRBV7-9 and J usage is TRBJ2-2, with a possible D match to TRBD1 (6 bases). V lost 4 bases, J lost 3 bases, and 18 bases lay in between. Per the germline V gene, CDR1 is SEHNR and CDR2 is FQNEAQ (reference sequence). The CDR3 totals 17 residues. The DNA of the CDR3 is TGTGCCAGCAGCTCTGTGGGGGCAGGGAAGGACACCGGGGAGCTGTTTTTT. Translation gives CASSSVGAGKDTGELFF.

The CDR3 DNA is TGTGCCAGCAGTTTAGAGACAAAGGACTACGAGCAGTACTTC. Encoded protein: CASSLETKDYEQYF. The gene calls are TRBV28 and TRBJ2-7; D gene uncertain. CDR1 and CDR2 from the germline V gene are MDHEN and SYDVKM. Trimming left V 2 bases short and J 3 bases short, with 11 bases between. The length of the CDR3 is 14 residues.

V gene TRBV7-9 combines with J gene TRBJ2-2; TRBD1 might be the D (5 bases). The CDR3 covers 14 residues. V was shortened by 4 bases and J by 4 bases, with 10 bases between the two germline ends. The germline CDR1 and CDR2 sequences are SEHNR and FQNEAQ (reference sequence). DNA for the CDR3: TGTGCCAGCAGCTCGCAGGGTGGCACCGGGGAGCTGTTTTTT. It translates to CASSSQGGTGELFF.

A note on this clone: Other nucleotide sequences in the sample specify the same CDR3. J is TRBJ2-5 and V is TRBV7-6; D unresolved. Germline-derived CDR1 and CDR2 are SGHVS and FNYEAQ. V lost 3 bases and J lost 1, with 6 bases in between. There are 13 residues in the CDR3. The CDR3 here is CASSFGPQETQYF. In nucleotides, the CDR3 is TGTGCCAGCAGCTTCGGCCCCCAAGAGACCCAGTACTTC.

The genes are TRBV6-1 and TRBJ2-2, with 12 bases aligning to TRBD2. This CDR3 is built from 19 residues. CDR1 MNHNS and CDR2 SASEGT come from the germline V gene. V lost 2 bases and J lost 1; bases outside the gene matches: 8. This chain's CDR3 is CASSESLPGLAGNTGELFF. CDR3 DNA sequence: TGTGCCAGCAGTGAAAGTCTCCCGGGACTAGCGGGGAACACCGGGGAGCTGTTTTTT.

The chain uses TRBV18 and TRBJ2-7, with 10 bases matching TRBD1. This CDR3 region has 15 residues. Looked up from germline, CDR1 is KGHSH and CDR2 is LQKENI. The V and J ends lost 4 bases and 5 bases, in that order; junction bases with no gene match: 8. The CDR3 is CASSLSGTGEHEQYF. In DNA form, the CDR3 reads TGTGCCAGCTCACTTTCCGGGACAGGGGAGCACGAGCAGTACTTC.